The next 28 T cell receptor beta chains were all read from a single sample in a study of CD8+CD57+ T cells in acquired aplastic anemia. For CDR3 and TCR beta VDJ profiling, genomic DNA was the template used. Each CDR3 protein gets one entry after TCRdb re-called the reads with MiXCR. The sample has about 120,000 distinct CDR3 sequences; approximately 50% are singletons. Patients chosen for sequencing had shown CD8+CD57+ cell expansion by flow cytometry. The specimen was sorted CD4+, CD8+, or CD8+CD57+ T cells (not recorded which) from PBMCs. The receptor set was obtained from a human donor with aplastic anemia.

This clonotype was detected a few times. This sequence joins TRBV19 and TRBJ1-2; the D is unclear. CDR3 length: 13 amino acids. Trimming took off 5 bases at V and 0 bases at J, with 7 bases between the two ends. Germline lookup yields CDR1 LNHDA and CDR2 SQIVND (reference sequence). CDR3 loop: CASSPESNYGYTF. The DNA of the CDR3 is TGTGCCAGTAGTCCCGAGTCTAACTATGGCTACACCTTC. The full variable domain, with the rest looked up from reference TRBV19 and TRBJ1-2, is DGGITQSPKYLFRKEGQNVTLSCEQNLNHDAMYWYRQDPGQGLRLIYYSQIVNDFQKGDIAEGYSVSREKKESFPLTVTSAQKNPTAFYLCASSPESNYGYTFGSGTRLTVV.

The CDR3 DNA reads as TGTGCCAGCAGCTTAGTGCATTCACCCCTCCACTTT. The encoded protein is CASSLVHSPLHF. This chain uses TRBV7-8 with TRBJ1-6, with D unclear. There are 12 residues in the CDR3. Germline V gene sequence: CDR1 SGHVS, CDR2 FQNEAQ. Trimming removed 1 base from V and 8 bases from J, with 3 bases in between. Drawing the rest from reference TRBV7-8 and TRBJ1-6, the complete variable domain is GAGVSQSPRYKVAKRGQDVALRCDPISGHVSLFWYQQALGQGPEFLTYFQNEAQLDKSGLPSDRFFAERPEGSVSTLKIQRTQQEDSAVYLCASSLVHSPLHFGNGTRLTVT.

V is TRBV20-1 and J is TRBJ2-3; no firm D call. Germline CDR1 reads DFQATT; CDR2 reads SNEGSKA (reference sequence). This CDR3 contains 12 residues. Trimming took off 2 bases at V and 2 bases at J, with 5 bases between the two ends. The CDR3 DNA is TGCAGTGCTAGAATCCTCACAGATACGCAGTATTTT. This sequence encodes CSARILTDTQYF.

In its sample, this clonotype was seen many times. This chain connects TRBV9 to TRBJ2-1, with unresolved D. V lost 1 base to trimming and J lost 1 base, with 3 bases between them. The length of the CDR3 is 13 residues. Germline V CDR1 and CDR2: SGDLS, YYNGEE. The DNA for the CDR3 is TGTGCCAGCAGCGTACTTTCCTACAATGAGCAGTTCTTC. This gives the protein CASSVLSYNEQFF. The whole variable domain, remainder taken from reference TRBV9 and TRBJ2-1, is DSGVTQTPKHLITATGQRVTLRCSPRSGDLSVYWYQQSLDQGLQFLIQYYNGEERAKGNILERFSAQQFPDLHSELNLSSLELGDSALYFCASSVLSYNEQFFGPGTRLTVL.

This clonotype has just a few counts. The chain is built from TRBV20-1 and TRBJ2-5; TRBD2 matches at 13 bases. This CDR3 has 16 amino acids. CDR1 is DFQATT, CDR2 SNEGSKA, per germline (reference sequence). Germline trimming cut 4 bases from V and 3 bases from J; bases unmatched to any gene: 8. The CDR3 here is CSANRGGLAGKETQYF. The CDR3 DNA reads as TGCAGTGCTAACCGCGGGGGACTAGCGGGAAAAGAGACCCAGTACTTC.

The CDR3 DNA follows: TGTGCCAGCAGCCTCACACAGACAGACGTAGAGACCCAGTACTTC. Protein sequence: CASSLTQTDVETQYF. This chain connects TRBV7-9 to TRBJ2-5, with D perhaps matching TRBD1 (5 bases). Per germline, CDR1 SEHNR and CDR2 FQNEAQ (reference sequence). The V gene lost 5 bases and the J gene lost 4 bases, with 17 bases spanning the gap. There are 15 residues in the CDR3.

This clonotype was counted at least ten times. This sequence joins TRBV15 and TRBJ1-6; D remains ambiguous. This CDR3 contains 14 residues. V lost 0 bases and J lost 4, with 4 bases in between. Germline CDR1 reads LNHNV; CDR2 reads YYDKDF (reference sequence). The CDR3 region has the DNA TGTGCCACCAGCAGAGAAGAATATAATTCACCCCTCCACTTT. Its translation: CATSREEYNSPLHF.

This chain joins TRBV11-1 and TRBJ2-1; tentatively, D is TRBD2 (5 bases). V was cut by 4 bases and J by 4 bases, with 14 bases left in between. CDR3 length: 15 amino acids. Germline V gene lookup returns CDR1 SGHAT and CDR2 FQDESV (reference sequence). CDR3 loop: CASSSLGDPYNEQFF. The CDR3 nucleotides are TGTGCCAGCAGCTCTTTGGGAGACCCTTACAATGAGCAGTTCTTC.

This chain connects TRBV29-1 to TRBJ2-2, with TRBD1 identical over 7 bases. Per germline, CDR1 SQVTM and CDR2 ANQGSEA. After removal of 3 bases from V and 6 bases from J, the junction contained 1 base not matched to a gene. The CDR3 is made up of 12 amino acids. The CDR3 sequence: CSVDQGAGELFF. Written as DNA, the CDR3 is TGCAGCGTTGACCAGGGGGCCGGGGAGCTGTTTTTT.

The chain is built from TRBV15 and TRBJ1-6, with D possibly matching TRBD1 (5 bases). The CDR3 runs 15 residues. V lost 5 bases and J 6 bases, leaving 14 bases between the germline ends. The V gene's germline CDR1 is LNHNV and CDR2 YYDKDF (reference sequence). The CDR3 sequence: CATSVTGTINSPLHF. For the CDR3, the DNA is TGTGCCACCAGCGTAACCGGGACCATTAATTCACCCCTCCACTTT.

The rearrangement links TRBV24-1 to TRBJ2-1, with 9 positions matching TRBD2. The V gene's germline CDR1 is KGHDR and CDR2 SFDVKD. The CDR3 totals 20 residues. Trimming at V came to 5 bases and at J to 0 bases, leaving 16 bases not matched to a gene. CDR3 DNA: TGTGCCACCAGTGCTGGCCCAGCGGGAGGCCTCCTAAGCTCCTACAATGAGCAGTTCTTC. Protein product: CATSAGPAGGLLSSYNEQFF.

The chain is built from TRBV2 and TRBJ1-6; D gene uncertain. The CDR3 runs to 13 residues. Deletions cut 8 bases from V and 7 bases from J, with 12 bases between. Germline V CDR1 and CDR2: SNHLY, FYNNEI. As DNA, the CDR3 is TGTGCCAGCGTCTATGGTGCGAATTCACCCCTCCACTTT. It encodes CASVYGANSPLHF.

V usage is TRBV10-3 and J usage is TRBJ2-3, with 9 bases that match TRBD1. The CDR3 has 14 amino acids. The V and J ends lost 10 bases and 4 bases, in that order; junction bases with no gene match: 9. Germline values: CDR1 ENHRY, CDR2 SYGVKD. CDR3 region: CATRGTGSPDTQYF. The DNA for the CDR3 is TGTGCCACGCGAGGGACAGGGTCGCCAGATACGCAGTATTTT.

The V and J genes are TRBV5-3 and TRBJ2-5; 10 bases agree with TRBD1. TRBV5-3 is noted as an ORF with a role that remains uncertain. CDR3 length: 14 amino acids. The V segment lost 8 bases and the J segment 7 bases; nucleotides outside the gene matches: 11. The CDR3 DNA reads TGTGCCAGCAGCCAGGACAGGGGGAAGGGGACCCAGTACTTC. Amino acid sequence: CASSQDRGKGTQYF.

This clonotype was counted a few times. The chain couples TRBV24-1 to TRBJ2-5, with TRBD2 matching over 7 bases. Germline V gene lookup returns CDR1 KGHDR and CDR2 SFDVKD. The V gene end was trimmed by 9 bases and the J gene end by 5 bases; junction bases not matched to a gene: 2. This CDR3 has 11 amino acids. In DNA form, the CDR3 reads TGTGCCACCCAGGGAGGGGAGACCCAGTACTTC. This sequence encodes CATQGGETQYF.

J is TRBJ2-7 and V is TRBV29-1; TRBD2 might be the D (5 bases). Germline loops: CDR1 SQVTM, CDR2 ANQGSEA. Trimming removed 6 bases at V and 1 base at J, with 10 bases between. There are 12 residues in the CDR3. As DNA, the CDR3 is TGCAGCGTAGGGCCGGGATCCTACGAGCAGTACTTC. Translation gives CSVGPGSYEQYF.

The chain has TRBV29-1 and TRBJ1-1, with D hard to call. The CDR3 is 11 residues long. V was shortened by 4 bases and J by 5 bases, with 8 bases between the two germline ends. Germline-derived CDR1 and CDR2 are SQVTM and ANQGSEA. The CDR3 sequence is CSVAPRTEAFF. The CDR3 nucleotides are TGCAGCGTTGCGCCCAGGACTGAAGCTTTCTTT.

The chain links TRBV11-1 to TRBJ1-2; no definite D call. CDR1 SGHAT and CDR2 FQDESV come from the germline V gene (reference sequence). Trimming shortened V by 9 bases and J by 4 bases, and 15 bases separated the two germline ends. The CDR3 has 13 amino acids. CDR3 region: CASTPGNSYGYTF. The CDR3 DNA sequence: TGTGCCAGTACTCCAGGAAACTCCTATGGCTACACCTTC.

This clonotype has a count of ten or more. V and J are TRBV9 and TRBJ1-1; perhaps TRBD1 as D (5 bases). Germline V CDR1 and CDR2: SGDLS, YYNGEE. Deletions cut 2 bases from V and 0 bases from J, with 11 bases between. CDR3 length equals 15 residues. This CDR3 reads CASSVGGKMNTEAFF. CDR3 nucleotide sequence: TGTGCCAGCAGCGTGGGGGGTAAAATGAACACTGAAGCTTTCTTT.

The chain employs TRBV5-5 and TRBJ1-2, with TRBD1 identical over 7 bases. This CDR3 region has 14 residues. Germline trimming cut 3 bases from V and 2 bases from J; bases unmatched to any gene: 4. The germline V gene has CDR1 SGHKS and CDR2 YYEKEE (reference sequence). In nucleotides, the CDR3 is TGTGCCAGCAGCTCGCGGACAGGCAACTATGGCTACACCTTC. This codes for CASSSRTGNYGYTF.

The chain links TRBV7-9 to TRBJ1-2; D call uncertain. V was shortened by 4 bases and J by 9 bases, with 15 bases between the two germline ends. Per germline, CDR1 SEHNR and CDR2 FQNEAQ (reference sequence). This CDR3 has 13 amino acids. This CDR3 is CASSSGPANSYTF. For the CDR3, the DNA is TGTGCCAGCAGCTCTGGACCGGCCAACAGCTACACCTTC.

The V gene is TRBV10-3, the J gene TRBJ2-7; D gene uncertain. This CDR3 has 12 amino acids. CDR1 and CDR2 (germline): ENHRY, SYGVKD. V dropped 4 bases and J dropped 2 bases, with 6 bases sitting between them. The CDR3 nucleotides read TGTGCCATCAGTGGGCACACCTACGAGCAGTACTTC. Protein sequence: CAISGHTYEQYF.

The CDR3, as DNA: TGTGCCAGCAGCCCAGGACCCCACAATGAGCAGTTCTTC. Protein: CASSPGPHNEQFF. The chain joins TRBV7-2 to TRBJ2-1; no clear D gene. The germline V gene has CDR1 SGHTA and CDR2 FQGNSA. The CDR3 runs 13 residues. V was pared by 5 bases and J by 5 bases, with 10 bases between.

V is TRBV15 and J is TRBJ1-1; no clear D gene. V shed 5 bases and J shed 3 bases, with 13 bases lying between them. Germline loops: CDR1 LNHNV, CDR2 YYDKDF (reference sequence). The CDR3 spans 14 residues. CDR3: CATSPRSVDTEAFF. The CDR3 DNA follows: TGTGCCACCAGCCCTAGATCGGTCGACACTGAAGCTTTCTTT.

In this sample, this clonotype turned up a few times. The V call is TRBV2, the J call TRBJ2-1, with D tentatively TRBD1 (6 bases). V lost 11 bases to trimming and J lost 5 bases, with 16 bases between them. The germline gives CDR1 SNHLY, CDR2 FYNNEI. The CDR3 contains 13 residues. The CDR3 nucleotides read TGTGCCGGAACAGGGCCGAACAACAATGAGCAGTTCTTC. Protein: CAGTGPNNNEQFF. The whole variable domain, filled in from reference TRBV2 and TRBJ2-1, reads EPEVTQTPSHQVTQMGQEVILRCVPISNHLYFYWYRQILGQKVEFLVSFYNNEISEKSEIFDDQFSVERPDGSNFTLKIRSTKLEDSAMYFCAGTGPNNNEQFFGPGTRLTVL.

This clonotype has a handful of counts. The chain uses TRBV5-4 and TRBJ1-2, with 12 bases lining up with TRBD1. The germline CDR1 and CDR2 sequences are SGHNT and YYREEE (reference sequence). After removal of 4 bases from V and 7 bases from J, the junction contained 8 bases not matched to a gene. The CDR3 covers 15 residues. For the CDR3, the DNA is TGTGCCAGCAGCATGACCGGGACAGGGGGCTCTGGCTACACCTTC. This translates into CASSMTGTGGSGYTF. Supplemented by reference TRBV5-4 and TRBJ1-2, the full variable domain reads ETGVTQSPTHLIKTRGQQVTLRCSSQSGHNTVSWYQQALGQGPQFIFQYYREEENGRGNFPPRFSGLQFPNYSSELNVNALELDDSALYLCASSMTGTGGSGYTFGSGTRLTVV.

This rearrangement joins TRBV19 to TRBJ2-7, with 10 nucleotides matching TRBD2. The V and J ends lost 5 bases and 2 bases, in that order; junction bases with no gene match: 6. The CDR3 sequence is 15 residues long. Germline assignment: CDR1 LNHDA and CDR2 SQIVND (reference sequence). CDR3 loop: CASSSLAGATYEQYF. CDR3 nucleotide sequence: TGTGCCAGTAGTTCCCTAGCGGGGGCTACCTACGAGCAGTACTTC.

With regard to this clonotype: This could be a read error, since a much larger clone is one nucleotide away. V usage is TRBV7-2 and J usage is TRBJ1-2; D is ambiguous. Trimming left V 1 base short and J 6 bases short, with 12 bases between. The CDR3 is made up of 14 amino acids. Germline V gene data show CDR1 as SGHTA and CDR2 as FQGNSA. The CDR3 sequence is CASSLGFGMNGYTF. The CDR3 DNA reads TGTGCCAGCAGCTTAGGGTTTGGAATGAATGGCTACACCTTC.